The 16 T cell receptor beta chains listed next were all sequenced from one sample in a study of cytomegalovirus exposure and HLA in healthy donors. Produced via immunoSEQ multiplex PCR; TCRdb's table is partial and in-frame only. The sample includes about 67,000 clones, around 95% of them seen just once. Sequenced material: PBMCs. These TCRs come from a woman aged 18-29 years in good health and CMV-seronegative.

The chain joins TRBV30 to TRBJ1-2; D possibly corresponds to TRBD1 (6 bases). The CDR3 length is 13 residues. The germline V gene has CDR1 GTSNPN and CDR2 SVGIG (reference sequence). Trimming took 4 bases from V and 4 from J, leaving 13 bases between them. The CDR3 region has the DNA TGTGCCTGGAACATAGACAGGCTCTATGGCTACACCTTC. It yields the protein CAWNIDRLYGYTF.

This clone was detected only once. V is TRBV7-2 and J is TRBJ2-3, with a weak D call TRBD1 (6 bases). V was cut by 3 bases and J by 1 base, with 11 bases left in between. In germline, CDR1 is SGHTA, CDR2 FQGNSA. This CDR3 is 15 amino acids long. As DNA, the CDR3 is TGTGCCAGCAGCTTTTTTAAGGGGGGCACAGATACGCAGTATTTT. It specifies CASSFFKGGTDTQYF.

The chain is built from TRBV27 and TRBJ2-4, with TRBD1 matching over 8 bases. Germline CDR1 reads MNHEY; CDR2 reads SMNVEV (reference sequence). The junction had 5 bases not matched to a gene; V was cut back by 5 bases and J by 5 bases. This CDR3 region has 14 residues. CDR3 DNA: TGTGCCAGCAGTGCCCAGGGGGCCCAAAACATTCAGTACTTC. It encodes CASSAQGAQNIQYF.

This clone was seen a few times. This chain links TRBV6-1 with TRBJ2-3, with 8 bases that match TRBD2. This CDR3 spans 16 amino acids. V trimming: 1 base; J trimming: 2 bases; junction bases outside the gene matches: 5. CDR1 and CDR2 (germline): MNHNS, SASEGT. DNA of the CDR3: TGTGCCAGCAGTGAAGAGTCGGGGGGGAACACAGATACGCAGTATTTT. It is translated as CASSEESGGNTDTQYF.

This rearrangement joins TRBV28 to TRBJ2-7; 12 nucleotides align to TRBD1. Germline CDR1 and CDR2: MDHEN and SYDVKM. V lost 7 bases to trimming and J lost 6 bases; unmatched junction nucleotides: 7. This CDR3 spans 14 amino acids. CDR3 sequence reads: CASTLRDRGREQYF. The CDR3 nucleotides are TGTGCCAGCACCCTAAGGGACAGGGGGCGCGAGCAGTACTTC.

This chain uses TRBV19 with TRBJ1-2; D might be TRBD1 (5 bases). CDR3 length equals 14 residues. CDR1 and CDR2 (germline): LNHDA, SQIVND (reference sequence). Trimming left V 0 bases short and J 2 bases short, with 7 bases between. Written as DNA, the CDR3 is TGTGCCAGTAGTATAGAAGGGGTGAACTATGGCTACACCTTC. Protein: CASSIEGVNYGYTF.

CDR3 residues: CASSFEGMEGTEAFF. Here the CDR3 DNA reads TGCGCCAGCAGCTTTGAGGGGATGGAGGGCACTGAAGCTTTCTTT. This chain uses TRBV5-1 with TRBJ1-1, with a weak D call TRBD1 (5 bases). V lost 2 bases, J lost 4 bases, and 15 bases lay in between. The CDR3 length is 15 residues. Germline V gene data show CDR1 as SGHRS and CDR2 as YFSETQ.

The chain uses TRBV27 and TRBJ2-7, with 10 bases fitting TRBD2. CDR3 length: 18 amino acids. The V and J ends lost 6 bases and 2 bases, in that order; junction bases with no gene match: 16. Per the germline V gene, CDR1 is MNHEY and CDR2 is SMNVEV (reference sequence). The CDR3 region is CASRGLVAAGGRTYEQYF. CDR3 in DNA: TGTGCCAGCAGGGGACTCGTCGCAGCGGGGGGGAGAACCTACGAGCAGTACTTC.

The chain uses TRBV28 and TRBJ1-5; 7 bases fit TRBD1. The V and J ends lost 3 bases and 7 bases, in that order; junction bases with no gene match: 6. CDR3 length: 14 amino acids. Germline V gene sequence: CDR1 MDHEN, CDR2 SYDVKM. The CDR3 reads CASSLTGSRQPQHF. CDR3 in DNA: TGTGCCAGCAGTTTGACAGGGAGTCGGCAGCCCCAGCATTTT.

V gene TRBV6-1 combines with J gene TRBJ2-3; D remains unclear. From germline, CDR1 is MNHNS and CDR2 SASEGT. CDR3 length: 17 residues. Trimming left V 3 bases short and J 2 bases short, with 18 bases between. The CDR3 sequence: CASSDIFTEFLTDTQYF. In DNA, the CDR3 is TGTGCCAGCAGTGATATATTTACAGAGTTTCTCACAGATACGCAGTATTTT.

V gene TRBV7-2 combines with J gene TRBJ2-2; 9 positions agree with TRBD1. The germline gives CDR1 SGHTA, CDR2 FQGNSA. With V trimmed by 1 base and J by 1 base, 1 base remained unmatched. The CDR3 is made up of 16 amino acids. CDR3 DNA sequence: TGTGCCAGCAGCTTAGGGGGACAGGGGAACACCGGGGAGCTGTTTTTT. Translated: CASSLGGQGNTGELFF.

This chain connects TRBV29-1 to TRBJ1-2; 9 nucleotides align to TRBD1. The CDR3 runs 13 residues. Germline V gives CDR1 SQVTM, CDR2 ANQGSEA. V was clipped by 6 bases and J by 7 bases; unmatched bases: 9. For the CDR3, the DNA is TGCAGCGTGGGAACAACAGGGGGCAGTGGCTACACCTTC. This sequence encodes CSVGTTGGSGYTF.

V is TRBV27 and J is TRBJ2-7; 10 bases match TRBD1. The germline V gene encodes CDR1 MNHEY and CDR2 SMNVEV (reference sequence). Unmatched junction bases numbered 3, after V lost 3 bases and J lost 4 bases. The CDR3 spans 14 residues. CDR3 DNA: TGTGCCAGCAGTTTTCTGGGACAGGGGTACGAGCAGTACTTC. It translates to CASSFLGQGYEQYF.

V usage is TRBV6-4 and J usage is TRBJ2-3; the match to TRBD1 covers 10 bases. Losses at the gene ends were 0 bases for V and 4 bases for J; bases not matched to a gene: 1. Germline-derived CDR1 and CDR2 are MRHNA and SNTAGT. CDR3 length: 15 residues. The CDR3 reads CASSDSTGGADTQYF. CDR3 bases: TGTGCCAGCAGTGACTCGACAGGGGGCGCAGATACGCAGTATTTT.

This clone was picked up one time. In nucleotides, the CDR3 is TGTGCCAGCTCACCTACAGTAGGTGAGCAGTTCTTC. It translates to CASSPTVGEQFF. The chain joins TRBV18 to TRBJ2-1, with unresolved D. From germline, CDR1 is KGHSH and CDR2 LQKENI. V was pared by 3 bases and J by 9 bases, with 9 bases between. The CDR3 extends over 12 amino acids.

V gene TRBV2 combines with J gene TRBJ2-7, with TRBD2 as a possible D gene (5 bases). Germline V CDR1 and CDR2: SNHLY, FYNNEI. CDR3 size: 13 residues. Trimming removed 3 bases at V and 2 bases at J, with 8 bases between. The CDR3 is CASSDSGTYEQYF. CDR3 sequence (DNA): TGTGCCAGCAGTGACTCCGGGACCTACGAGCAGTACTTC.